This T cell receptor beta chain appears in the sequencing data of a study of blood T cell repertoires in COVID-19. Study background: T cells, B-cell-depleted T cells, or PBMCs supplied cDNA or gDNA.

Per the study methods: Cell counts per sample came from amplifying reference gene primers. Assay used: immunoSEQ multiplex PCR; TCRdb lists only in-frame clones, some missing. Clone size and V and J calls were adopted from that table, with D and trimming inferred from the DNA. Found here are approximately 260,000 clones, roughly 88% of them singletons; the top ten hold 0.95% to 1.5%. The cohort comprised adults aged about 18 to 100 years residing in 20 to 30 US areas. Allocation to cohorts depended on clinical history reported by the participants. The CDR3 totals 16 residues. Per the germline V gene, CDR1 is KGHDR and CDR2 is SFDVKD. The trim removed 2 bases at V and 2 bases at J, leaving 4 bases unmatched.

The receptor was derived from a woman aged 35 to 49 with acute COVID-19. The sample was PBMCs or T cells enriched from blood (not recorded which). The chain employs TRBV24-1 and TRBJ2-4; 8 bases line up with TRBD1. CDR3 nucleotide sequence: TGTGCCACCAGTGATTCAGGGGGCTCTACCAAAAACATTCAGTACTTC. This translates into CATSDSGGSTKNIQYF.